Sequencing of this TCR beta chain was carried out in a study of T cell repertoires in cytomegalovirus infection. This clonotype was picked up many times. TCRdb called the reads again in MiXCR, with one record for every CDR3 protein. The data contain under 150,000 distinct CDR3 sequences, less than 9.5% of them singletons. V lost 0 bases and J 4 bases, leaving 12 bases between the germline ends. CDR1 KGHSH and CDR2 LQKENI come from the germline V gene. The CDR3 is 15 amino acids. Source material: PBMCs. The chain couples TRBV18 to TRBJ1-2; D is uncertain. This clonotype originated in a human donor in good health (CMV status not recorded). Some clones in this sample may be carry-over from other donors' samples. CDR3 bases: TGTGCCAGCTCACCACCTCCCGGGAACCCCTATGGCTACACCTTC. Protein: CASSPPPGNPYGYTF.